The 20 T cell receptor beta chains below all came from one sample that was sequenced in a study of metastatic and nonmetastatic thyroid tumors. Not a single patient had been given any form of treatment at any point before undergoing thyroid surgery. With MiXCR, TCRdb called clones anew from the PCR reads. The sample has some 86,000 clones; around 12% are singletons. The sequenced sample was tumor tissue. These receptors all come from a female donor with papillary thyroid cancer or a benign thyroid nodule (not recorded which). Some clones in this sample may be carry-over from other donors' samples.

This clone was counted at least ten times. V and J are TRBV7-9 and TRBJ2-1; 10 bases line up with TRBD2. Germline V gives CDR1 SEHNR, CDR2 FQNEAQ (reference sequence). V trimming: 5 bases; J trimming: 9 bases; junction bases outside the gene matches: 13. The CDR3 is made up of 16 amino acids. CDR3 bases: TGTGCCAGCAGCCCCCCAAGCGGGAGGGCCGGGAGTGAGCAGTTCTTC. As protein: CASSPPSGRAGSEQFF.

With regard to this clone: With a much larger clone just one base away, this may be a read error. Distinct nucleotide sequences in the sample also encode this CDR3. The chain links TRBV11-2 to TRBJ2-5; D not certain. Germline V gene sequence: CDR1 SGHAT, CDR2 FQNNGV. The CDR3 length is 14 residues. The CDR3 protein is CASSLDPLQETQYF. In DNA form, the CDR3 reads TGTGCCAGCAGCCTAGACCCACTCCAAGAGACCCAGTACTTC.

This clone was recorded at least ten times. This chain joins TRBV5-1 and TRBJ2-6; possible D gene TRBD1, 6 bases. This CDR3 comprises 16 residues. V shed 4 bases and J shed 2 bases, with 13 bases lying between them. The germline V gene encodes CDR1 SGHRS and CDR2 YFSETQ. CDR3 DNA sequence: TGCGCCAGCAGCGGTTCGGGACATCCTGGGGCCAACGTCCTGACTTTC. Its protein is CASSGSGHPGANVLTF.

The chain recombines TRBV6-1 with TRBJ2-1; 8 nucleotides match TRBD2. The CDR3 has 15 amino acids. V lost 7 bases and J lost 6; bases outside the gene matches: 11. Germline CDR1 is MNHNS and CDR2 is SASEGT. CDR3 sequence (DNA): TGTGCCAGCACCCTGCCGGGAGGGCCATTCAATGAGCAGTTCTTC. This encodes CASTLPGGPFNEQFF.

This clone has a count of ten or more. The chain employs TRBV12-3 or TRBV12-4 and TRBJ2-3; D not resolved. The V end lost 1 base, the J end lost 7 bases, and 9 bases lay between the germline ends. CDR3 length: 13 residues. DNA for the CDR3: TGTGCCAGCAGTTTAGACGGCCCAAATACGCAGTATTTT. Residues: CASSLDGPNTQYF.

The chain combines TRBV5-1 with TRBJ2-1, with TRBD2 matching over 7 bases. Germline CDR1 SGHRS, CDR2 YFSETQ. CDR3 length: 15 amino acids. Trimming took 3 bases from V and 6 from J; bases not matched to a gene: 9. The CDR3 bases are TGCGCCAGCAGCTCATGGGACCCGGGGGGCAATGAGCAGTTCTTC. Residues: CASSSWDPGGNEQFF.

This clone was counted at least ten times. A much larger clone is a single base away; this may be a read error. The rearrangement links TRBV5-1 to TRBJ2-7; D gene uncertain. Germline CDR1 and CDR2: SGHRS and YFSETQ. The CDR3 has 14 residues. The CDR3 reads CVSSPTPTPTEQYF. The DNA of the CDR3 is TGCGTCAGCAGCCCTACGCCCACCCCCACCGAGCAGTACTTC.

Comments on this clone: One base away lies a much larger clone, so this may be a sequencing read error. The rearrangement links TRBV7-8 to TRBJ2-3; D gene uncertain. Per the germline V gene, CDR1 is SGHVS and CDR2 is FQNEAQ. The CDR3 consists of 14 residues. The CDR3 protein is CASSLAGKSDAQYF. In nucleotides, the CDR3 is TGTGCCAGCAGCTTAGCTGGCAAGTCAGATGCGCAGTATTTT. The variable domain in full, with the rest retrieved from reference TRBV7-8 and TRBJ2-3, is GAGVSQSPRYKVAKRGQDVALRCDPISGHVSLFWYQQALGQGPEFLTYFQNEAQLDKSGLPSDRFFAERPEGSVSTLKIQRTQQEDSAVYLCASSLAGKSDAQYFGPGTRLTVL.

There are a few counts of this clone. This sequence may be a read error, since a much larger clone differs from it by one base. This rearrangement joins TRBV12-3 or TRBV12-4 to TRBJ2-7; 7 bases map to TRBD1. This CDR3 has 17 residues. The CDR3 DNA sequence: TGTGCCAGCAGTATAGCTTACAGGGGCCCGTACCCCTACGAGCAGTACTTC. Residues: CASSIAYRGPYPYEQYF.

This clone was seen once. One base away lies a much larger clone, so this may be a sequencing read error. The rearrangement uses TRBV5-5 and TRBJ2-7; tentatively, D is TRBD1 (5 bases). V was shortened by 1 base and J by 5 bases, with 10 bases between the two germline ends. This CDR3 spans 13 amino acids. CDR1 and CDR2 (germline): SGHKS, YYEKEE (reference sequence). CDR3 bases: TGTGCCAGCAGCTTGCCATGGGGCCACGAGCAGTACTTC. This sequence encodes CASSLPWGHEQYF.

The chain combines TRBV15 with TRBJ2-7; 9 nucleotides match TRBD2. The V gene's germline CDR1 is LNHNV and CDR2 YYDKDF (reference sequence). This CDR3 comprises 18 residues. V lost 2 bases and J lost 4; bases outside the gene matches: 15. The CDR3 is CATSRYSPAGGPQYEQYF. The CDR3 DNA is TGTGCCACCAGCAGATATTCCCCAGCGGGAGGCCCACAGTACGAGCAGTACTTC. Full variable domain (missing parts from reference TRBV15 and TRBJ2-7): DAMVIQNPRYQVTQFGKPVTLSCSQTLNHNVMYWYQQKSSQAPKLLFHYYDKDFNNEADTPDNFQSRRPNTSFCFLDIRSPGLGDTAMYLCATSRYSPAGGPQYEQYFGPGTRLTVT.

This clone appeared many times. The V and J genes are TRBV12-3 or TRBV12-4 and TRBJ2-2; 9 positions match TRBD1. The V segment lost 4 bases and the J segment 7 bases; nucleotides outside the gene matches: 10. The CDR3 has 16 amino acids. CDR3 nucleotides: TGTGCCAGCAGTTCGGAGGGACAGGGTTTAAGCGGGGAGCTGTTTTTT. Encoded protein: CASSSEGQGLSGELFF.

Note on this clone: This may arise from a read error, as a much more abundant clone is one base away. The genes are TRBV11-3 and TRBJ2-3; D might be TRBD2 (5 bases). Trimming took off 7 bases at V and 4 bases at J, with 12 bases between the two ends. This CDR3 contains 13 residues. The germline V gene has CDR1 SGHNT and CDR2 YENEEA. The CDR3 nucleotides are TGTGCCAGCATCCCCGAGGGCCCAGATACGCAGTATTTT. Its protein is CASIPEGPDTQYF.

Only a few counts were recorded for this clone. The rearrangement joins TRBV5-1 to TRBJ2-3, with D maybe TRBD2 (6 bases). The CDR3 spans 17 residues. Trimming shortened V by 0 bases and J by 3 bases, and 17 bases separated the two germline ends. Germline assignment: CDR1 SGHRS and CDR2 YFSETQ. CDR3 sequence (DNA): TGCGCCAGCAGCTTGGTTAGGGGAGGCGCCGCAACAGATACGCAGTATTTT. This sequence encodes CASSLVRGGAATDTQYF.

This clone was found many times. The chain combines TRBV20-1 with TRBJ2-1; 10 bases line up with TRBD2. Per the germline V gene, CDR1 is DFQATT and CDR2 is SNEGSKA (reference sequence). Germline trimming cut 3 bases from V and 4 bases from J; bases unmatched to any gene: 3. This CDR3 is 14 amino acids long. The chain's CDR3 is CSARPLAGYNEQFF. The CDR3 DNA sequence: TGCAGTGCTAGGCCACTAGCGGGATACAATGAGCAGTTCTTC.

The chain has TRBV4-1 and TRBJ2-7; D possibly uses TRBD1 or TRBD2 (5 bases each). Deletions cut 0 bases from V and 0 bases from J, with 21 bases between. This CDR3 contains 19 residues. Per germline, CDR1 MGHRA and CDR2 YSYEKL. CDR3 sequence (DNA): TGCGCCAGCAGCCAAGAACTACCGGGGCGGGCGGGTGCCTCCTACGAGCAGTACTTC. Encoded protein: CASSQELPGRAGASYEQYF.

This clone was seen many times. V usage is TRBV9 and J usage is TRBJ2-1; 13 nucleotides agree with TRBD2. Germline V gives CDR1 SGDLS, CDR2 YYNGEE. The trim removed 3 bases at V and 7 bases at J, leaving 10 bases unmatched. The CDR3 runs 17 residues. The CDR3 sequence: CASSGNRLAGGLNEQFF. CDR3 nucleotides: TGTGCCAGCAGCGGCAATAGACTAGCGGGAGGTCTAAATGAGCAGTTCTTC.

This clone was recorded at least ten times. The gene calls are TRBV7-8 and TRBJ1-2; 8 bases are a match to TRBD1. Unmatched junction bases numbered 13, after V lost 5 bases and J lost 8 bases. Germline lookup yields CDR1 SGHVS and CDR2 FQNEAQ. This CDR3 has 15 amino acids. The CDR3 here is CASSPRTGSSSGYTF. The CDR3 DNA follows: TGTGCCAGCAGCCCCCGGACAGGGTCTTCGAGCGGCTACACCTTC.

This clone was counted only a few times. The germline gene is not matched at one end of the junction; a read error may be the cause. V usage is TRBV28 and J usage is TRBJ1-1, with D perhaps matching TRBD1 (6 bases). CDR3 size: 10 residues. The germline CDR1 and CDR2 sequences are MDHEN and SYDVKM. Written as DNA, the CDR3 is TGTGCCAGCAACCAGGGGATGGCTTCCTTT. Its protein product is CASNQGMASF.

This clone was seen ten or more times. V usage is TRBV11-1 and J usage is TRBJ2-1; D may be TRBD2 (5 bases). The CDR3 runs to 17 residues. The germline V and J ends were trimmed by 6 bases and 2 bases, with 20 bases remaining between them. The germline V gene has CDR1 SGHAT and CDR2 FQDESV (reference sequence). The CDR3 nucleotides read TGTGCCAGCAGTCCTCAGAGTAGTGGGAGTCCCTACAATGAGCAGTTCTTC. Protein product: CASSPQSSGSPYNEQFF.